Listed here are 3 T cell receptor beta chains from one sample, sequenced in a study of breast tumors, draining lymph nodes, adjacent tissues. The lymph nodes were axillary draining lymph nodes from breast cancer patients. Using its own MiXCR run on the multiplex PCR reads, TCRdb lists one record per CDR3 protein. This sample has about 130,000 distinct CDR3 sequences, with 21% found just once. Sequencing was performed on axillary lymph node tissue. These receptors were obtained from a female donor with breast cancer. Some clones in this sample may be carry-over from other donors' samples.

This clonotype was observed a few times. This chain links TRBV3-1 with TRBJ2-5; D ambiguous. The ends were cut back, 0 bases at V and 7 bases at J, with 6 bases in the middle. Germline lookup yields CDR1 LGHDT and CDR2 YNNKEL (reference sequence). The CDR3 contains 12 residues. The CDR3 spells CASSQDRSTQYF. The CDR3 coding sequence is TGTGCCAGCAGCCAAGATCGGTCGACCCAGTACTTC.

As to this clonotype: A much bigger clone sits one base away, suggesting this may be a read error. This chain joins TRBV6-1 and TRBJ2-7; TRBD2 matches at 8 bases. The germline V gene has CDR1 MNHNS and CDR2 SASEGT. The CDR3 runs 13 residues. CDR3 sequence: CASVYSGSYKQYF. DNA of the CDR3: TGTGCCAGTGTTTACAGCGGGAGCTACAAGCAGTACTTC.

This clonotype came up many times. This chain uses TRBV15 with TRBJ2-1; D is tentatively TRBD1 or TRBD2 (5 bases each). Trimming took 7 bases from V and 1 from J, leaving 11 bases between them. Germline loops: CDR1 LNHNV, CDR2 YYDKDF (reference sequence). The CDR3 spans 14 residues. CDR3 sequence (DNA): TGTGCCACCACAGGGAGAGGTTCCTACAATGAGCAGTTCTTC. This sequence encodes CATTGRGSYNEQFF.